A single sample is the source of the 23 T cell receptor beta chains below, sequenced in a study of OX40 agonist ivuxolimab in advanced cancers. Method: immunoSEQ multiplex PCR; TCRdb's copy keeps in-frame clones and lacks some. The sample carries roughly 100,000 clones, less than 95% recorded once. Here the sequenced sample was CD4+ or CD8+ T cells sorted from blood, taken in a trial of the OX40 agonist ivuxolimab. Every receptor here comes from an adult with an advanced solid tumor such as melanoma, head and neck, liver or kidney cancer.

This chain joins TRBV19 and TRBJ2-5; D is perhaps TRBD1 (5 bases). This CDR3 has 15 residues. Germline assignment: CDR1 LNHDA and CDR2 SQIVND (reference sequence). The V and J ends lost 6 bases and 1 base respectively, with 15 bases between them. The CDR3 loop reads CASSLPGFLQETQYF. DNA of the CDR3: TGTGCCAGTAGCCTACCAGGGTTTCTCCAAGAGACCCAGTACTTC.

The chain uses TRBV6-6 and TRBJ2-2, with D hard to call. V gave up 5 bases and J gave up 0 bases, with 10 bases separating them. Germline CDR1 reads MNHNY; CDR2 reads SVGAGI (reference sequence). This CDR3 is built from 15 residues. CDR3 DNA sequence: TGTGCCAGCAGTCTTGGACCCTCGAACACCGGGGAGCTGTTTTTT. Protein: CASSLGPSNTGELFF.

V is TRBV7-2 and J is TRBJ2-3, with D perhaps assigned TRBD1 or TRBD2 (5 bases each). With 1 base removed from V and 3 bases from J, the gap between germline ends came to 14 bases. Germline-derived CDR1 and CDR2 are SGHTA and FQGNSA. This CDR3 is 16 amino acids long. The CDR3 DNA reads TGTGCCAGCAGCTTAGTTGGGGGTTCTAGGACAGATACGCAGTATTTT. It yields the protein CASSLVGGSRTDTQYF.

V is TRBV23-1 and J is TRBJ2-5; TRBD1 might be the D (6 bases). TRBV23-1 is reported as an ORF; its role is uncertain. The CDR3 has 13 amino acids. Trimming shortened V by 6 bases and J by 4 bases, and 12 bases separated the two germline ends. Here the CDR3 DNA reads TGCGCCAGCAGAGAGGGGGACCCAGAGACCCAGTACTTC. Amino acid sequence: CASREGDPETQYF.

The chain couples TRBV5-4 to TRBJ2-5, with D hard to call. CDR1 SGHNT and CDR2 YYREEE come from the germline V gene (reference sequence). Trimming shortened V by 0 bases and J by 3 bases, and 12 bases separated the two germline ends. The CDR3 runs to 15 residues. In DNA form, the CDR3 reads TGTGCCAGCAGCTTGGCCGGGCTAGACAAAGAGACCCAGTACTTC. This codes for CASSLAGLDKETQYF.

This chain connects TRBV6-5 to TRBJ1-1, with a tentative D call TRBD1 (5 bases). Trimming shortened V by 6 bases and J by 7 bases, and 9 bases separated the two germline ends. From germline, CDR1 is MNHEY and CDR2 SVGAGI. The CDR3 is made up of 11 amino acids. CDR3 region: CASSRGHEAFF. The CDR3 nucleotides read TGTGCCAGCAGCCGGGGCCATGAAGCTTTCTTT.

The rearrangement uses TRBV2 and TRBJ2-7; 9 nucleotides line up with TRBD2. Germline V gives CDR1 SNHLY, CDR2 FYNNEI. The CDR3 runs 15 residues. The V and J ends lost 6 bases and 4 bases, in that order; junction bases with no gene match: 10. The CDR3 DNA follows: TGTGCCAGCAGAAGGACTAGCGAGGTATCTTACGAGCAGTACTTC. The encoded protein is CASRRTSEVSYEQYF. The whole variable domain, remainder taken from reference TRBV2 and TRBJ2-7, is EPEVTQTPSHQVTQMGQEVILRCVPISNHLYFYWYRQILGQKVEFLVSFYNNEISEKSEIFDDQFSVERPDGSNFTLKIRSTKLEDSAMYFCASRRTSEVSYEQYFGPGTRLTVT.

The chain joins TRBV7-9 to TRBJ2-1, with D uncertain. The length of the CDR3 is 13 residues. V shed 2 bases and J shed 8 bases, with 10 bases lying between them. Germline loops: CDR1 SEHNR, CDR2 FQNEAQ (reference sequence). CDR3 in DNA: TGTGCCAGCAGCTTAACAACGCTAGATGAGCAGTTCTTC. Translated: CASSLTTLDEQFF.

This sequence joins TRBV6-1 and TRBJ1-2; tentative D call: TRBD1 (6 bases). V shed 3 bases and J shed 4 bases, with 18 bases lying between them. The CDR3 runs 16 residues. Germline lookup yields CDR1 MNHNS and CDR2 SASEGT. CDR3 amino acids: CASSETRTVFRYGYTF. The CDR3 DNA reads TGTGCCAGCAGTGAGACCCGGACAGTCTTTCGCTATGGCTACACCTTC.

The chain uses TRBV14 and TRBJ2-7; 13 positions agree with TRBD2. Germline assignment: CDR1 SGHDN and CDR2 FVKESK. This CDR3 region has 17 residues. The V segment lost 4 bases and the J segment 1 base; nucleotides outside the gene matches: 7. CDR3 loop: CASSPHLTSGRSYEQYF. The CDR3 DNA follows: TGTGCCAGCAGCCCGCATTTGACTAGCGGGAGGTCCTACGAGCAGTACTTC.

The chain uses TRBV7-9 and TRBJ2-7; tentative D call: TRBD2 (6 bases). Trimming pared 9 bases from V and 6 bases from J, leaving 18 bases between. Germline V lookup: CDR1 SEHNR, CDR2 FQNEAQ (reference sequence). The CDR3 runs to 13 residues. CDR3 sequence (DNA): TGTGCCAGACCGGGACTCCTACTACCCGAGCAGTACTTC. Amino acids: CARPGLLLPEQYF.

The chain joins TRBV12-5 to TRBJ1-2; a weak D match, TRBD1 (5 bases). CDR1 LGHNT and CDR2 FRNRAP come from the germline V gene. Trimming pared 0 bases from V and 6 bases from J, leaving 8 bases between. This CDR3 has 13 amino acids. The CDR3 here is CASGLVFRDGYTF. The CDR3, as DNA: TGTGCTAGTGGTTTGGTCTTCAGGGATGGCTACACCTTC.

V usage is TRBV7-9 and J usage is TRBJ1-3; tentative D call: TRBD1 (5 bases). The CDR3 spans 14 residues. The germline V and J ends were trimmed by 2 bases and 9 bases, with 14 bases remaining between them. CDR1 is SEHNR, CDR2 FQNEAQ, per germline (reference sequence). The chain's CDR3 is CASSLWGRESTIYF. DNA for the CDR3: TGTGCCAGCAGCTTATGGGGCAGGGAGAGCACCATATATTTT.

The V and J genes are TRBV28 and TRBJ1-1, with no clear D. Germline loops: CDR1 MDHEN, CDR2 SYDVKM. This CDR3 has 18 amino acids. The V gene lost 0 bases and the J gene lost 0 bases, with 17 bases spanning the gap. The chain's CDR3 is CASSLWRQAVTMNTEAFF. The DNA of the CDR3 is TGTGCCAGCAGTTTATGGCGGCAGGCTGTAACAATGAACACTGAAGCTTTCTTT.

The chain links TRBV27 to TRBJ1-2; the D gene is possibly TRBD1 (6 bases). Germline lookup yields CDR1 MNHEY and CDR2 SMNVEV (reference sequence). Deletions cut 5 bases from V and 5 bases from J, with 15 bases between. This CDR3 region has 14 residues. As DNA, the CDR3 is TGTGCCAGCAGTCCAAACGGGACACCTTATGGCTACACCTTC. This encodes CASSPNGTPYGYTF.

This clone was counted between two and nine times. This chain uses TRBV5-5 with TRBJ1-4; a possible D gene is TRBD1 (5 bases). Germline CDR1 is SGHKS and CDR2 is YYEKEE (reference sequence). The CDR3 is made up of 15 amino acids. V dropped 3 bases and J dropped 5 bases, with 14 bases sitting between them. In nucleotides, the CDR3 is TGTGCCAGCAGCTCCCACCGGGACCCCAATGAAAAACTGTTTTTT. It codes for CASSSHRDPNEKLFF.

The CDR3 DNA is TGTGCCAGCAGCTTAGGGGACTTGAACGAGCAGTACTTC. Translation gives CASSLGDLNEQYF. V usage is TRBV7-9 and J usage is TRBJ2-7, with a tentative D call TRBD2 (6 bases). V was pared by 1 base and J by 5 bases, with 9 bases between. The CDR3 loop spans 13 amino acids. Germline CDR1 reads SEHNR; CDR2 reads FQNEAQ (reference sequence).

V and J are TRBV30 and TRBJ2-7; 10 bases fit TRBD2. J gave up 7 bases and V 1 base, and 10 bases lay outside the gene matches. This CDR3 has 15 amino acids. Germline V lookup: CDR1 GTSNPN, CDR2 SVGIG (reference sequence). Written as DNA, the CDR3 is TGTGCCTGGAGTGAGCAGCTAGCGGGAGTGGGAGAGCAGTACTTC. Encoded protein: CAWSEQLAGVGEQYF.

For this clone: An end of the junction differs from the germline gene, which may be a read error. The rearrangement links TRBV7-7 to TRBJ2-7; 11 positions agree with TRBD2. The CDR3 covers 16 residues. The germline gives CDR1 SSHAT, CDR2 FNYEAQ (reference sequence). CDR3 nucleotides: TGTGCTAGCAGTAGACCGGGACTAGCGGATTTTTACGAGCAGTACTTC. Residues: CASSRPGLADFYEQYF.

The chain joins TRBV7-2 to TRBJ2-2, with TRBD1 matching 9 bases. Germline V CDR1 and CDR2: SGHTA, FQGNSA. This CDR3 is 19 amino acids long. Trimming at V came to 4 bases and at J to 1 base, leaving 13 bases not matched to a gene. CDR3 coding DNA: TGTGCCAGCAGCTCGCCGGGACAGGGCTTATTTTTGAACACCGGGGAGCTGTTTTTT. Translated, it gives CASSSPGQGLFLNTGELFF.

J is TRBJ2-1 and V is TRBV11-2; 9 bases fit TRBD2. CDR1 is SGHAT, CDR2 FQNNGV, per germline. V gave up 3 bases and J gave up 9 bases; unmatched junction bases: 9. The CDR3 extends over 15 amino acids. CDR3 nucleotide sequence: TGTGCCAGCAGCTTGCTTGTTAGCGGGAGTGGTGAGCAGTTCTTC. This translates into CASSLLVSGSGEQFF.

This sequence joins TRBV7-8 and TRBJ2-6; 7 bases line up with TRBD1. The CDR3 length is 18 residues. J gave up 2 bases and V 4 bases, and 11 bases lay outside the gene matches. Germline V lookup: CDR1 SGHVS, CDR2 FQNEAQ. The CDR3 sequence: CASSSGHRGAAGANVLTF. In DNA form, the CDR3 reads TGTGCCAGCAGCTCGGGGCACAGGGGAGCAGCTGGGGCCAACGTCCTGACTTTC.

The sample holds one count of this clone. V is TRBV6-1 and J is TRBJ1-2; D is perhaps TRBD1 (5 bases). The CDR3 runs to 15 residues. Trimming took 5 bases from V and 4 from J, leaving 17 bases between them. Germline V gene lookup returns CDR1 MNHNS and CDR2 SASEGT. The CDR3 protein is CASSRIQTEGYGYTF. Here the CDR3 DNA reads TGTGCCAGCAGTCGGATACAGACAGAGGGCTATGGCTACACCTTC.